Listed here are 25 T cell receptor beta chains from one sample, sequenced in a study of T cell repertoires in cytomegalovirus infection. TCRdb passed the reads through MiXCR, listing each CDR3 protein once. In the table there are about 890,000 distinct CDR3 sequences, roughly 30% of which are singletons. No antigen is known for these receptors. This specimen consisted of cultured CD8+ T cells from PBMCs, obtained from culture after CMV antigen stimulation. The receptors stem from a human donor in good health (CMV status not recorded). Some clones in this sample may be carry-over from other donors' samples.

The chain employs TRBV7-6 and TRBJ1-3; D is uncertain. Per germline, CDR1 SGHVS and CDR2 FNYEAQ. V was pared by 0 bases and J by 7 bases, with 10 bases between. The CDR3 is 14 residues long. DNA of the CDR3: TGTGCCAGCAGCTTAGCCGGGGAGAGGAACACCATATATTTT. It specifies CASSLAGERNTIYF. Together with reference TRBV7-6 and TRBJ1-3, the CDR3 gives the full variable domain: GAGVSQSPRYKVTKRGQDVALRCDPISGHVSLYWYRQALGQGPEFLTYFNYEAQQDKSGLPNDRFSAERPEGSISTLTIQRTEQRDSAMYRCASSLAGERNTIYFGEGSWLTVV.

This clonotype was counted a few times. J is TRBJ2-7 and V is TRBV27, with D unresolved. Germline V gene data show CDR1 as MNHEY and CDR2 as SMNVEV (reference sequence). CDR3 length: 12 residues. The V end was cut by 7 bases, the J end by 3 bases, with 10 bases between. In DNA form, the CDR3 reads TGTGCCAGCATAGGCCGGAGCTACGAGCAGTACTTC. Protein product: CASIGRSYEQYF.

The chain carries TRBV27 and TRBJ1-2, with 11 positions matching TRBD1. V shed 0 bases and J 3 bases; nucleotides not matched to a gene: 3. Per germline, CDR1 MNHEY and CDR2 SMNVEV (reference sequence). The length of the CDR3 is 16 residues. This CDR3 is CASSLSRTGGYYGYTF. CDR3 coding DNA: TGTGCCAGCAGTTTATCACGGACAGGGGGCTACTATGGCTACACCTTC.

The chain is built from TRBV11-2 and TRBJ2-1; no definite D call. This CDR3 has 14 residues. Germline CDR1 is SGHAT and CDR2 is FQNNGV. The germline V and J ends were trimmed by 5 bases and 3 bases, with 11 bases remaining between them. The CDR3 region has the DNA TGTGCCAGCAGCAACGCCTGGGACTACAATGAGCAGTTCTTC. Amino acids: CASSNAWDYNEQFF.

V gene TRBV12-3 or TRBV12-4 combines with J gene TRBJ2-4, with 10 bases identical to TRBD1. This CDR3 has 20 amino acids. V was pared by 6 bases and J by 0 bases, with 17 bases of the junction left unmatched. The CDR3 DNA is TGTGCCAGCAGCCCCACCTACCGGGACAGGGGACCACTAGCCAAAAACATTCAGTACTTC. It specifies CASSPTYRDRGPLAKNIQYF.

This clonotype was detected a few times. The genes are TRBV19 and TRBJ1-5; 7 positions agree with TRBD1. The CDR3 has 16 residues. Germline loops: CDR1 LNHDA, CDR2 SQIVND (reference sequence). V gave up 4 bases and J gave up 1 base; unmatched junction bases: 7. The CDR3 DNA sequence: TGTGCCAGTAGTACCTGGACAGGAGAAAGCAATCAGCCCCAGCATTTT. Its protein product is CASSTWTGESNQPQHF.

Remarks on this clonotype: Relative to the germline gene, one junction end is altered; a read error may explain this. The rearrangement links TRBV9 to TRBJ1-1; possible D gene TRBD1, 6 bases. Germline V gene sequence: CDR1 SGDLS, CDR2 YYNGEE. CDR3 length equals 14 residues. The DNA for the CDR3 is TGTGTCAGCAGCTCCAGGGGAGCGAACACTGAAGCTTTCTTT. Translating gives CVSSSRGANTEAFF.

Ten or more counts support this clonotype. The gene calls are TRBV11-1 and TRBJ2-6; possibly TRBD1 for D (6 bases). This CDR3 contains 19 residues. With 3 bases removed from V and 0 bases from J, the gap between germline ends came to 18 bases. The V gene's germline CDR1 is SGHAT and CDR2 FQDESV (reference sequence). CDR3 DNA: TGTGCCAGCAGCTTGCCGCGAGGGGGAACCCTCTCTGGGGCCAACGTCCTGACTTTC. Protein: CASSLPRGGTLSGANVLTF.

The chain joins TRBV7-9 to TRBJ2-2; no clear D gene. Trimming took 5 bases from V and 5 from J, leaving 18 bases between them. Germline loops: CDR1 SEHNR, CDR2 FQNEAQ (reference sequence). This CDR3 has 16 residues. CDR3 in DNA: TGTGCCAGCAGCAACTCCTGGATAGCAGGAACCGGGGAGCTGTTTTTT. Amino acid sequence: CASSNSWIAGTGELFF.

This clonotype was counted between two and nine times. This chain connects TRBV5-6 to TRBJ1-3; the D is unclear. The CDR3 has 15 amino acids. Deletions cut 1 base from V and 0 bases from J, with 8 bases between. Germline assignment: CDR1 SGHDT and CDR2 YYEEEE. The CDR3 DNA reads as TGTGCCAGCAGCTTGATGGGTCTCTCTGGAAACACCATATATTTT. It translates to CASSLMGLSGNTIYF.

The chain recombines TRBV19 with TRBJ1-1; D might be TRBD1 (6 bases). The CDR3 is 15 residues long. Trimming took 5 bases from V and 5 from J, leaving 18 bases between them. Germline V CDR1 and CDR2: LNHDA, SQIVND (reference sequence). In nucleotides, the CDR3 is TGTGCCAGTAGTTCCCCGGGTTGGGGGCCTACTGAAGCTTTCTTT. This translates into CASSSPGWGPTEAFF. Drawing the rest from reference TRBV19 and TRBJ1-1, the complete variable domain is DGGITQSPKYLFRKEGQNVTLSCEQNLNHDAMYWYRQDPGQGLRLIYYSQIVNDFQKGDIAEGYSVSREKKESFPLTVTSAQKNPTAFYLCASSSPGWGPTEAFFGQGTRLTVV.

This clonotype was observed a single time. CDR3 sequence reads: CSARVNEQFF. The CDR3 DNA sequence: TGCAGTGCGCGAGTAAATGAGCAGTTCTTC. The chain carries TRBV20-1 and TRBJ2-1; D remains unclear. There are 10 residues in the CDR3. The ends were cut back, 6 bases at V and 7 bases at J, with 7 bases in the middle. Germline CDR1 DFQATT, CDR2 SNEGSKA (reference sequence).

The chain carries TRBV4-1 and TRBJ1-2; D call uncertain. Germline V CDR1 and CDR2: MGHRA, YSYEKL. The CDR3 is 14 amino acids. V was pared by 0 bases and J by 2 bases, with 7 bases between. This chain's CDR3 is CASSQETDNYGYTF. The CDR3 coding sequence is TGCGCCAGCAGCCAAGAAACAGACAACTATGGCTACACCTTC.

For this clonotype: A read error may produce the germline difference seen at one junction end. The chain is built from TRBV2 and TRBJ1-2; D unclear. This CDR3 is built from 14 residues. CDR1 is SNHLY, CDR2 FYNNEI, per germline. This CDR3 reads CASSESLGGPARSF. Written as DNA, the CDR3 is TGTGCCAGCAGTGAAAGCTTGGGAGGCCCCGCACGCTCTTTC. The whole variable domain, filled in from reference TRBV2 and TRBJ1-2, reads EPEVTQTPSHQVTQMGQEVILRCVPISNHLYFYWYRQILGQKVEFLVSFYNNEISEKSEIFDDQFSVERPDGSNFTLKIRSTKLEDSAMYFCASSESLGGPARSFGSGTRLTVV.

The CDR3 region has the DNA TGTGCCAGCAGTTTAGCCCGGGACCGAATCTATGGCTACACCTTC. It is translated as CASSLARDRIYGYTF. The chain couples TRBV28 to TRBJ1-2; weak D call: TRBD1 (5 bases). CDR3 size: 15 residues. Germline CDR1 MDHEN, CDR2 SYDVKM. Trimming took 2 bases from V and 4 from J, leaving 14 bases between them.

The V and J genes are TRBV20-1 and TRBJ1-2, with D possibly matching TRBD1 (5 bases). V lost 3 bases, J lost 8 bases, and 22 bases lay in between. Germline V CDR1 and CDR2: DFQATT, SNEGSKA (reference sequence). This CDR3 contains 15 residues. The CDR3 region is CSARGGGSTRDGYTF. The DNA for the CDR3 is TGCAGTGCTAGGGGCGGAGGGTCCACAAGGGACGGCTACACCTTC.

This sequence joins TRBV10-3 and TRBJ2-1; 10 nucleotides agree with TRBD2. Germline V CDR1 and CDR2: ENHRY, SYGVKD. The junction had 6 bases not matched to a gene; V was cut back by 10 bases and J by 6 bases. This CDR3 has 13 amino acids. The CDR3 is CANSGGAVNEQFF. For the CDR3, the DNA is TGTGCCAACAGCGGGGGGGCCGTCAATGAGCAGTTCTTC.

The chain joins TRBV5-1 to TRBJ1-5, with D unresolved. Per the germline V gene, CDR1 is SGHRS and CDR2 is YFSETQ. Between the trimmed V and J ends, which lost 4 bases and 6 bases, there was a span of 14 bases. This CDR3 has 14 amino acids. In DNA form, the CDR3 reads TGCGCCAGCAGCCCCAGTTTGGGAAGTCAGCCCCAGCATTTT. Translating gives CASSPSLGSQPQHF.

This clonotype was seen repeatedly, ten times or more. V usage is TRBV7-2 and J usage is TRBJ2-2; the match to TRBD2 covers 14 bases. CDR3 size: 18 residues. Germline V CDR1 and CDR2: SGHTA, FQGNSA. The ends lost 5 bases at V and 2 bases at J; junction bases unmatched: 7. Written as DNA, the CDR3 is TGTGCCAGCAGCACCGGGACTAGCGGGGGTCTTAACACCGGGGAGCTGTTTTTT. It is translated as CASSTGTSGGLNTGELFF.

The chain links TRBV24-1 to TRBJ2-5, with 13 bases identical to TRBD2. The CDR3 loop spans 17 amino acids. With 4 bases clipped from V and 1 base from J, the junction kept 5 bases outside the gene matches. CDR1 and CDR2 from the germline V gene are KGHDR and SFDVKD. DNA of the CDR3: TGTGCCACCAGTGACTGGACTAGCGGGGGAACCCAAGAGACCCAGTACTTC. Amino acid sequence: CATSDWTSGGTQETQYF.

In its sample, this clonotype was seen a few times. V is TRBV12-3 or TRBV12-4 and J is TRBJ2-5; 7 bases agree with TRBD1. CDR3 size: 16 residues. Trimming at V came to 1 base and at J to 1 base, leaving 6 bases not matched to a gene. In nucleotides, the CDR3 is TGTGCCAGCAGTTTAGAGGGGGCAGCGTCCCAAGAGACCCAGTACTTC. It translates to CASSLEGAASQETQYF.

The DNA for the CDR3 is TGCGCCAGCAGCCAATTCGGGACCCCGAGGGGGGCCAATACCGGGGAGCTGTTTTTT. It codes for CASSQFGTPRGANTGELFF. V is TRBV4-1 and J is TRBJ2-2, with D perhaps given as TRBD1 or TRBD2 (6 bases each). The CDR3 has 19 residues. The V and J ends lost 2 bases and 5 bases respectively, with 24 bases between them. Germline V gene data show CDR1 as MGHRA and CDR2 as YSYEKL.

Remarks on this clonotype: The CDR3 does not end in the conserved phenylalanine or tryptophan, so this is likely a read error. The chain has TRBV6-1 and TRBJ1-1; no reliable D call. The CDR3 contains 16 residues. V was pared by 6 bases and J by 0 bases, with 17 bases between. The germline V gene has CDR1 MNHNS and CDR2 SASEGT. In nucleotides, the CDR3 is TGTGCCAGCAGGGATAACTACAGAGGGCTGAACACTGAAGCTTTCGTT. Protein: CASRDNYRGLNTEAFV.

The sample holds one count of this clonotype. The chain couples TRBV5-1 to TRBJ2-5; 10 bases line up with TRBD1. The CDR3 consists of 16 residues. V was pared by 0 bases and J by 0 bases, with 2 bases of the junction left unmatched. CDR1 and CDR2 from the germline V gene are SGHRS and YFSETQ. CDR3 sequence: CASSLEGQGYQETQYF. The CDR3 DNA reads as TGCGCCAGCAGCTTGGAGGGACAGGGGTACCAAGAGACCCAGTACTTC.

This clonotype was seen more than once but under ten times. The gene calls are TRBV28 and TRBJ2-1; 12 bases line up with TRBD2. This CDR3 spans 15 amino acids. Germline trimming cut 5 bases from V and 6 bases from J; bases unmatched to any gene: 5. The germline V gene encodes CDR1 MDHEN and CDR2 SYDVKM. The CDR3 spells CASSLRGLAGNEQFF. Here the CDR3 DNA reads TGTGCCAGCAGTCTAAGGGGACTAGCGGGCAATGAGCAGTTCTTC.